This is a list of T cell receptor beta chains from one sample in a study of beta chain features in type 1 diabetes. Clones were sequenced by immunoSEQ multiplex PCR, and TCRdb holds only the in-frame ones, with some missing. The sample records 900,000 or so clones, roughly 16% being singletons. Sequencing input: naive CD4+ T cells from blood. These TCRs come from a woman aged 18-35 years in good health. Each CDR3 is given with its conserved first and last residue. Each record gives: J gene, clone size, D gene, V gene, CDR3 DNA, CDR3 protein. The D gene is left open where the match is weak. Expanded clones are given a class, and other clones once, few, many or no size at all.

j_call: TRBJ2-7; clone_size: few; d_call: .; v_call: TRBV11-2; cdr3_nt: TGTGCCAGCAGCTTAGTTCGGGGGCGCCCTTACGAGCAGTACTTC; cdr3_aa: CASSLVRGRPYEQYF
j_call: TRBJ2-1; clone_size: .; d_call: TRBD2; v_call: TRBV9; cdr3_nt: TGTGCCAGCAGCCCCCGACTAGCGGGAGGTGAGCAGTTCTTC; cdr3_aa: CASSPRLAGGEQFF
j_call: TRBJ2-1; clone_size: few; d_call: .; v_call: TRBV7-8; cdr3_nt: TGTGCCAGCAGCTTAGCCGCAGTTGGGACACCTCCCTACAATGAGCAGTTCTTC; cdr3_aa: CASSLAAVGTPPYNEQFF
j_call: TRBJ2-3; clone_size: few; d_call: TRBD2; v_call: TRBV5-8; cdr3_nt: TGTGCCAGCAGCTTGACTAGCGGGAATTGGATGGATACGCAGTATTTT; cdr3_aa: CASSLTSGNWMDTQYF
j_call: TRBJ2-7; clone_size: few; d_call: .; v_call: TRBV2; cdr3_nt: TGTGCCAGCAGCCCCCCCTTGGGGCGATCCACCGAGCAGTACTTC; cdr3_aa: CASSPPLGRSTEQYF
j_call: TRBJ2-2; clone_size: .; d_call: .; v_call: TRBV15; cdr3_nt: TGTGCCACCAGCAGTGGATTGGGTGTTAACACCGGGGAGCTGTTTTTT; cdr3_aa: CATSSGLGVNTGELFF
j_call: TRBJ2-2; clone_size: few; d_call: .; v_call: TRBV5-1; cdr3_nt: TGCGCCAGCAGCTTGTCGACAGGAGCTTACACCGGGGAGCTGTTTTTT; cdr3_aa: CASSLSTGAYTGELFF
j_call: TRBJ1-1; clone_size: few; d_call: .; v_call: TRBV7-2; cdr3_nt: TGTGCCAGCAGCTTAAGAAGACTCACTGAAGCTTTCTTT; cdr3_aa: CASSLRRLTEAFF
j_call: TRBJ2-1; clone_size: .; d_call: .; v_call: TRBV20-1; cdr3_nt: TGCAGTGCTAGCGATCCCTTCCTTCAGTTCTTC; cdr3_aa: CSASDPFLQFF
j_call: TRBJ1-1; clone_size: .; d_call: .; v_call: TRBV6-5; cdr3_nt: TGTGCCAGCAGTTACTCATATTCGGGGTTTGAAGCTTTCTTT; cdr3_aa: CASSYSYSGFEAFF
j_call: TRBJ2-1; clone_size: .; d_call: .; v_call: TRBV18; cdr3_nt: TGTGCCAGCTCACCGACAGGACTTTCCTACAATGAGCAGTTCTTC; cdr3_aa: CASSPTGLSYNEQFF
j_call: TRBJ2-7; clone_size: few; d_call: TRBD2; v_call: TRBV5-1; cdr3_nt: TGCGCCAGCCAGGGACTAGCGGGGACCTACGAGCAGTACTTC; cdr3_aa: CASQGLAGTYEQYF
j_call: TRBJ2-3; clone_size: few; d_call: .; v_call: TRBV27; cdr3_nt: TGTGCCAGCAGTACGGGACCCCGGCCGGTAACGCAGTATTTT; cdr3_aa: CASSTGPRPVTQYF
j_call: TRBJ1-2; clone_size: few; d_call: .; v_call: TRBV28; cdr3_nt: TGTGCCAGCAGGGTGGACGGTTACTATGGCTACACCTTC; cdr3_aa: CASRVDGYYGYTF